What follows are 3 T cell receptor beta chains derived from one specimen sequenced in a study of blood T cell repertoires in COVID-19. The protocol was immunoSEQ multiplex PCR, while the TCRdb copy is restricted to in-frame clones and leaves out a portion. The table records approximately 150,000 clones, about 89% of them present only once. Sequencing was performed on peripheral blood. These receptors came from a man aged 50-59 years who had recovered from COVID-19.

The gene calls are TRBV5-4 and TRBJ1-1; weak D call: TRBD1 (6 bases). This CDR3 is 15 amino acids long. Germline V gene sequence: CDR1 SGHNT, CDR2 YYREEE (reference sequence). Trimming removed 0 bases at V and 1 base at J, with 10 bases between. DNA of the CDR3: TGTGCCAGCAGCTTGGTTACAGGGACGAACACTGAAGCTTTCTTT. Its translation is CASSLVTGTNTEAFF.

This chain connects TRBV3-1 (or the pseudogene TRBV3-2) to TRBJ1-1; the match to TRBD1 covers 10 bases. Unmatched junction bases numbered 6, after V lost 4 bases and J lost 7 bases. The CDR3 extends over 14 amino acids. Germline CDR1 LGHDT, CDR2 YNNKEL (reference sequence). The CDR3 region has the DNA TGTGCCAGCAGCCGCGACAGGGGGCATGGTGAAGCTTTCTTT. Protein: CASSRDRGHGEAFF.

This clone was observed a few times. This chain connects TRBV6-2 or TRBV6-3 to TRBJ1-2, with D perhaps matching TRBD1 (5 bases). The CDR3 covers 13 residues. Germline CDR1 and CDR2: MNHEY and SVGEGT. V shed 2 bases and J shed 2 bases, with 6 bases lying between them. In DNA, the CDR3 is TGTGCCAGCAGTTACAAGGGGAACTATGGCTACACCTTC. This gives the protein CASSYKGNYGYTF.